The 15 T cell receptor beta chains listed next were all sequenced from one sample in a study of T cells in women clearing cervical HPV infection. Clones were read by immunoSEQ multiplex PCR, and TCRdb kept only the in-frame ones, dropping some. This sample contains about 26,000 clones. Sequenced: blood buffy coat. These receptors were collected from a woman aged 18-70 years with a cervical HPV16 infection that either progressed to CIN3+ or cleared (not recorded which).

Concerning this clone itself: The read falls 3 residues short of the CDR3 end, and the missing part is taken from the germline J gene. The chain combines TRBV18 with TRBJ2-1, with TRBD2 matching over 13 bases. CDR1 KGHSH and CDR2 LQKENI come from the germline V gene. Unmatched junction bases numbered 17, after V lost 7 bases and J lost 5 bases. The CDR3 consists of 19 residues. The CDR3 sequence is CASLLAGGPMGVQNNEQFF. The DNA read from the CDR3 is TGTGCCAGCTTACTAGCGGGAGGGCCAATGGGTGTGCAGAACAATGAG. Combining the CDR3 with reference TRBV18 and TRBJ2-1 gives the whole variable domain NAGVMQNPRHLVRRRGQEARLRCSPMKGHSHVYWYRQLPEEGLKFMVYLQKENIIDESGMPKERFSAEFPKEGPSILRIQQVVRGDSAAYFCASLLAGGPMGVQNNEQFFGPGTRLTVL.

Details on this clone: The sequence runs out 3 residues before the end of the CDR3; the remainder is reconstructed from the germline J gene. The chain links TRBV5-1 to TRBJ2-1; TRBD2 aligns across 8 bases. The CDR3 totals 14 residues. The trim removed 4 bases at V and 4 bases at J, leaving 4 bases unmatched. Looked up from germline, CDR1 is SGHRS and CDR2 is YFSETQ. CDR3 DNA (partial): TGCGCCAGCAGCACGGGACTAGTTTACAATGAG. It codes for CASSTGLVYNE. The full-length CDR3 reads as CASSTGLVYNEQFF.

Concerning this clone itself: The read terminates 3 residues ahead of where the CDR3 ends, so the germline J gene completes it. This sequence joins TRBV2 and TRBJ2-7; a weak D match, TRBD1 (6 bases). The CDR3 sequence is 14 residues long. Trimming pared 6 bases from V and 2 bases from J, leaving 14 bases between. The germline CDR1 and CDR2 sequences are SNHLY and FYNNEI. CDR3 DNA (partial): TGTGCCAGCAGGGGTACAGGGATAGCCTACGAG. It encodes CASRGTGIAYE. The complete CDR3 reads CASRGTGIAYEQYF.

The CDR3 DNA, read in part, is TGTGCCAGCTCCCTTTTGGAGGGGAGGCTTTCCACAGATACG. It is translated as CASSLLEGRLSTDT. The whole CDR3 protein is CASSLLEGRLSTDTQYF. V usage is TRBV18 and J usage is TRBJ2-3; D is possibly TRBD2 (6 bases). The read is 3 residues too short to cover the CDR3 end, so that end is filled in from the germline J gene. Trimming shortened V by 6 bases and J by 2 bases, and 21 bases separated the two germline ends. This CDR3 contains 17 residues. From germline, CDR1 is KGHSH and CDR2 LQKENI.

With regard to this clone: The read stops 3 residues short of the end of the CDR3; the missing end is completed from the germline J gene. This chain connects TRBV7-9 to TRBJ2-2; tentatively, D is TRBD1 (6 bases). This CDR3 comprises 13 residues. Germline V gives CDR1 SEHNR, CDR2 FQNEAQ (reference sequence). The CDR3 DNA, read in part, is TGTGCCAGCAGCGAAAGTGGGACACGGGGG. Its protein product is CASSESGTRG. The entire CDR3 protein reads CASSESGTRGLFF. The entire variable domain, with the rest obtained from reference TRBV7-9 and TRBJ2-2, is as follows: DTGVSQNPRHKITKRGQNVTFRCDPISEHNRLYWYRQTLGQGPEFLTYFQNEAQLEKSRLLSDRFSAERPKGSFSTLEIQRTEQGDSAMYLCASSESGTRGLFFGEGSRLTVL.

On this clone: The read terminates 3 residues ahead of where the CDR3 ends, so the germline J gene completes it. The J gene is TRBJ2-5, the V gene TRBV7-2, with D perhaps matching TRBD1 (6 bases). The germline CDR1 and CDR2 sequences are SGHTA and FQGNSA. V was clipped by 5 bases and J by 4 bases, with 14 bases between them. This CDR3 contains 14 residues. The part of the CDR3 DNA that was read is TGTGCCAGCAGCCCCAATCAAGGGGGAGAGACC. Amino acids: CASSPNQGGET. The whole CDR3 region reads CASSPNQGGETQYF.

Note on this clone: The CDR3 goes on 3 residues after the read ends, and that part is filled in from the germline J gene. The rearrangement links TRBV2 to TRBJ1-5; D may be TRBD1 (6 bases). This CDR3 has 14 residues. From germline, CDR1 is SNHLY and CDR2 FYNNEI. V gave up 2 bases and J gave up 7 bases, with 12 bases separating them. The CDR3 bases that were read are TGTGCCAGCAGTGAACAGGGGTTACGGCAGCCC. Translated: CASSEQGLRQP. The full CDR3 is CASSEQGLRQPQHF.

On this clone: The CDR3 goes on 3 residues after the read ends, and that part is filled in from the germline J gene. The gene calls are TRBV18 and TRBJ2-2; the D is unclear. V was shortened by 6 bases and J by 5 bases, with 7 bases between the two germline ends. The CDR3 has 12 residues. Germline CDR1 reads KGHSH; CDR2 reads LQKENI. Here the CDR3 reads CASSQRTGELFF. CDR3 bases read: TGTGCCAGCTCTCAGAGAACCGGGGAG. The complete variable domain, with remaining parts taken from reference TRBV18 and TRBJ2-2, reads NAGVMQNPRHLVRRRGQEARLRCSPMKGHSHVYWYRQLPEEGLKFMVYLQKENIIDESGMPKERFSAEFPKEGPSILRIQQVVRGDSAAYFCASSQRTGELFFGEGSRLTVL.

Worth noting for this clone: The read comes to an end 3 residues before the CDR3 does, leaving the germline J gene to fill in the end. The chain joins TRBV20-1 to TRBJ2-7; no clear D gene. The germline V and J ends were trimmed by 6 bases and 4 bases, with 10 bases remaining between them. The CDR3 totals 11 residues. Germline values: CDR1 DFQATT, CDR2 SNEGSKA (reference sequence). Here the CDR3 reads CSALGSYEQYF. CDR3 DNA (partial): TGCAGTGCCCTCGGTTCTTACGAG.

Note on this clone: Sequencing ends 3 residues short of the CDR3 end; the germline J gene provides the rest. The J gene is TRBJ2-1, the V gene TRBV20-1, with D uncertain. Trimming took 5 bases from V and 6 from J, leaving 11 bases between them. Germline CDR1 reads DFQATT; CDR2 reads SNEGSKA (reference sequence). The CDR3 sequence is 12 residues long. CDR3 residues: CSAFPFPNEQFF. CDR3 DNA (partial): TGCAGTGCTTTCCCCTTCCCCAATGAG.

Note on this clone: Read data end 3 residues before the CDR3 end; the end is taken from the germline J gene. J is TRBJ2-2 and V is TRBV7-3; 7 nucleotides match TRBD2. The trim removed 5 bases at V and 1 base at J, leaving 10 bases unmatched. Per the germline V gene, CDR1 is SGHTA and CDR2 is FQGTGA. The CDR3 has 17 residues. The sequenced CDR3 bases are TGTGCCAGCAGCCCTTCCCGGGGAGGGAAGAACACCGGGGAG. Translating gives CASSPSRGGKNTGE. The whole CDR3 is CASSPSRGGKNTGELFF.

About this clone: The read finishes 3 residues shy of the CDR3 end, and the germline J gene is used to complete it. The rearrangement joins TRBV19 to TRBJ2-2, with 7 bases lining up with TRBD1. This CDR3 comprises 16 residues. In germline, CDR1 is LNHDA, CDR2 SQIVND (reference sequence). The CDR3 protein is CASSIDWTGNNSPLFF. CDR3 bases read: TGTGCCAGTAGTATAGATTGGACAGGAAATAATTCACCG.

As concerns this clone: The read terminates 3 residues ahead of where the CDR3 ends, so the germline J gene completes it. The gene calls are TRBV14 and TRBJ2-3; 7 bases are a match to TRBD2. This CDR3 has 17 residues. Looked up from germline, CDR1 is SGHDN and CDR2 is FVKESK. The sequenced part of the CDR3 DNA is TGTGCCAGCAGCCAAGACGAGGTAGCGGGCCTCCAAGAGACG. Residues: CASSQDEVAGLQET. The full CDR3 reads CASSQDEVAGLQETQYF.

Of note for this clone: The read terminates 3 residues before the CDR3 end, so the remaining end is supplied by the germline J gene. The chain employs TRBV30 and TRBJ1-1, with TRBD1 matching over 8 bases. The J segment lost 0 bases and the V segment lost 5 bases, leaving 5 bases of the junction unmatched. Germline V lookup: CDR1 GTSNPN, CDR2 SVGIG (reference sequence). The CDR3 sequence is 14 residues long. The CDR3 spells CAWWLTGVNTEAFF. CDR3 bases read: TGTGCCTGGTGGCTGACAGGGGTGAACACTGAA.

In regard to this clone: The CDR3 end falls 3 residues outside the read, so it is completed with the germline J gene. This chain connects TRBV5-1 to TRBJ1-2, with 8 bases matching TRBD1. The V gene's germline CDR1 is SGHRS and CDR2 YFSETQ. The CDR3 is made up of 16 amino acids. CDR3 DNA, as far as it was read: TGCGCCAGCAGCTTCCCCGGGACAGGCGGAGTTGAGGGC. Protein: CASSFPGTGGVEG. The full CDR3 is CASSFPGTGGVEGYTF. The full variable domain, completed using reference TRBV5-1 and TRBJ1-2, is KAGVTQTPRYLIKTRGQQVTLSCSPISGHRSVSWYQQTPGQGLQFLFEYFSETQRNKGNFPGRFSGRQFSNSRSEMNVSTLELGDSALYLCASSFPGTGGVEGYTFGSGTRLTVV.